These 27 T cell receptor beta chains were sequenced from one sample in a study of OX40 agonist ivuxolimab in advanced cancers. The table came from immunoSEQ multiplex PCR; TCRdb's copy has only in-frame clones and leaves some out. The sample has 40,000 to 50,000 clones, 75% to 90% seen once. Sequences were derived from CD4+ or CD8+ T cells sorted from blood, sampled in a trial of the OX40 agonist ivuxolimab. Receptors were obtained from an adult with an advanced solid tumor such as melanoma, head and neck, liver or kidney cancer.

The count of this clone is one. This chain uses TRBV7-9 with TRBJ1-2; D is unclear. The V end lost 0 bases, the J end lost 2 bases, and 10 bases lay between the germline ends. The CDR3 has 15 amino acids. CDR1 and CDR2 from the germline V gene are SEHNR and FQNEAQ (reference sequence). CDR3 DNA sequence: TGTGCCAGCAGCTTAGCAGGGTTTGCGAACTATGGCTACACCTTC. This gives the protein CASSLAGFANYGYTF.

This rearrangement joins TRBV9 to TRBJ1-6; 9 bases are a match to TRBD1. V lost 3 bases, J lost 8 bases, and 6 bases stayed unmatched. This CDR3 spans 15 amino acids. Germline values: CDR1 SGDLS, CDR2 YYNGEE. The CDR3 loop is CASSEEDRGDSPLHF. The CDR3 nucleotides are TGTGCCAGCAGCGAAGAGGACAGGGGTGATTCACCCCTCCACTTT.

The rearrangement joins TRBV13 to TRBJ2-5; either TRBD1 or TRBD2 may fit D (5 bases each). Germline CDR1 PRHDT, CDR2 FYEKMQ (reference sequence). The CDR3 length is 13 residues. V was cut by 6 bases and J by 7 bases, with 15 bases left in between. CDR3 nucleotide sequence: TGTGCCAGCAGGGGGGACCGCCCAGGGACCCAGTACTTC. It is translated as CASRGDRPGTQYF.

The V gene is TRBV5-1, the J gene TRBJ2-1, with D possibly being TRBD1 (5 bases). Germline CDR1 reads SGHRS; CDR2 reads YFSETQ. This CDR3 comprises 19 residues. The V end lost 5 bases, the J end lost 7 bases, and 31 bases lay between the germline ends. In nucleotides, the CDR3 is TGCGCCAGCAGTTATAATCGAGGTCACGTCAGGGTCCTGTCAAATGAGCAGTTCTTC. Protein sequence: CASSYNRGHVRVLSNEQFF.

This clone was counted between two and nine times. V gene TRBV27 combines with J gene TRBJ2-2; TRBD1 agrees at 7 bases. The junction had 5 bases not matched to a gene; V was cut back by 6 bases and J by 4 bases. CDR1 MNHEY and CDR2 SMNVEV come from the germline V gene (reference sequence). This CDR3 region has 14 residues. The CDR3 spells CASSRPGGTGELFF. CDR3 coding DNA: TGTGCCAGCAGCCGACCAGGGGGCACCGGGGAGCTGTTTTTT.

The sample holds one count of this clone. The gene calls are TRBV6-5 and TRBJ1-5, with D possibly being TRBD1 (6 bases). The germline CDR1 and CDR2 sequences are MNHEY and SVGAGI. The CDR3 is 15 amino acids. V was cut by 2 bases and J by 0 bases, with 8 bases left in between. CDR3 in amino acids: CASSYRTDSNQPQHF. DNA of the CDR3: TGTGCCAGCAGTTACAGGACAGATAGCAATCAGCCCCAGCATTTT.

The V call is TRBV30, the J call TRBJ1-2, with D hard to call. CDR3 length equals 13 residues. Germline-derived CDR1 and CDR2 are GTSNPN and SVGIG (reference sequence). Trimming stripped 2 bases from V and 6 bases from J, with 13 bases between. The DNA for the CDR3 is TGTGCCTGGAGTCACGGCGCTGGGGATGGCTACACCTTC. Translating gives CAWSHGAGDGYTF.

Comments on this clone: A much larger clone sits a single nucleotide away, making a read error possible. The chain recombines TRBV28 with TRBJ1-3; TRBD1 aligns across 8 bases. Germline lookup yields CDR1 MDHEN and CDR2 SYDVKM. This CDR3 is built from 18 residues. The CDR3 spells CANSLGPAGGRTGNTIYF. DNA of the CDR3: TGTGCCAACAGTTTAGGGCCTGCAGGGGGCAGAACTGGAAACACCATATATTTT. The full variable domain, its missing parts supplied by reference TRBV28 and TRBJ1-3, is DVKVTQSSRYLVKRTGEKVFLECVQDMDHENMFWYRQDPGLGLRLIYFSYDVKMKEKGDIPEGYSVSREKKERFSLILESASTNQTSMYLCANSLGPAGGRTGNTIYFGEGSWLTVV.

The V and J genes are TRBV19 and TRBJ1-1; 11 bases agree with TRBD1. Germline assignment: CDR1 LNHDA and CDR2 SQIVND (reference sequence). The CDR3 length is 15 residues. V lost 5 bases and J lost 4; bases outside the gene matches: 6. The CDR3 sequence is CASSFGTGGSTEAFF. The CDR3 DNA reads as TGTGCCAGTAGTTTCGGGACAGGGGGGAGCACTGAAGCTTTCTTT.

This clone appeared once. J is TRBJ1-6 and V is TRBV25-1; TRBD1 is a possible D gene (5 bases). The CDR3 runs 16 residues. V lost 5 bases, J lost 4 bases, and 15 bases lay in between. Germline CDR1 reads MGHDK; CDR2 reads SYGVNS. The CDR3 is CASSPSGHLYNSPLHF. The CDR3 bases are TGTGCCAGCAGTCCGTCAGGACATTTGTATAATTCACCCCTCCACTTT.

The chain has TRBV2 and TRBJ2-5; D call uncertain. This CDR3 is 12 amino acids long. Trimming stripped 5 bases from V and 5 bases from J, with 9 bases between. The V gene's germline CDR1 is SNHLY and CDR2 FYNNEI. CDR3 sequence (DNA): TGTGCCAGCAGTCCTGCCGCGGAGACCCAGTACTTC. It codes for CASSPAAETQYF.

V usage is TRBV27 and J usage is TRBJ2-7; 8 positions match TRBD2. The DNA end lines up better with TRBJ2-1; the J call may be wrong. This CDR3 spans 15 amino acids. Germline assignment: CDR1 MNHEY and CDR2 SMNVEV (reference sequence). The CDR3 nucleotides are TGTGCCAGCAGTTTAGTGCGGGAGGCCTACAATGAGCAGTTCTTC. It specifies CASSLVREAYNEQFF.

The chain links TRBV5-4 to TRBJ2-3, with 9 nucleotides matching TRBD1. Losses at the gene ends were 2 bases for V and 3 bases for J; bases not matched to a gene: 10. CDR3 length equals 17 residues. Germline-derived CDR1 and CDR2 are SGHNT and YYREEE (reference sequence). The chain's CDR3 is CASSLSRDRAWTDTQYF. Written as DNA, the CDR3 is TGTGCCAGCAGCTTATCCCGGGACAGGGCTTGGACAGATACGCAGTATTTT.

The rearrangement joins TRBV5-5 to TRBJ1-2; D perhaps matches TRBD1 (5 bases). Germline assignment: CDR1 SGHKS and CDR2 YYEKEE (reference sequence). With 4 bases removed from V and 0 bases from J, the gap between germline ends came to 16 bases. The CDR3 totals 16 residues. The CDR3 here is CASSHASGIANYGYTF. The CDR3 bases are TGTGCCAGCAGCCATGCTTCAGGGATAGCTAACTATGGCTACACCTTC.

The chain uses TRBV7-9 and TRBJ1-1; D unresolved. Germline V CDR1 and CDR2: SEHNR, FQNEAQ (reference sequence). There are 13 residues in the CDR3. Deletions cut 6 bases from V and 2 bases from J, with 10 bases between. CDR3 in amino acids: CASRPVPNTEAFF. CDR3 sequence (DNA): TGTGCCAGCAGGCCGGTTCCTAACACTGAAGCTTTCTTT.

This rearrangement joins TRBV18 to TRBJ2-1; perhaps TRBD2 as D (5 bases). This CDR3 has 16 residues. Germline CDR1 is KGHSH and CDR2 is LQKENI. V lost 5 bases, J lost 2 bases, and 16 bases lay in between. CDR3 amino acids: CASSNLKSGAYNEQFF. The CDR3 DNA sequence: TGTGCCAGCTCAAACCTCAAGAGCGGAGCCTACAATGAGCAGTTCTTC.

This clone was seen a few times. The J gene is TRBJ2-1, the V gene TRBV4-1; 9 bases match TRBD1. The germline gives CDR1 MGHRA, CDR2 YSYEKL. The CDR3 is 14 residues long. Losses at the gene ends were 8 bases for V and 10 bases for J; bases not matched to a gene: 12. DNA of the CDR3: TGCGCCAGCTGCCCGGGACAGGGAGATAGGGAGCAGTTCTTC. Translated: CASCPGQGDREQFF.

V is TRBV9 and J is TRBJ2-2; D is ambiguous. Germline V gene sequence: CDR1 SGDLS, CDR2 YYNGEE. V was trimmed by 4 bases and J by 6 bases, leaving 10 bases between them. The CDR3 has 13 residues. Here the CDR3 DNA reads TGTGCCAGCAGCCCTGAAAACCCCGGGGAGCTGTTTTTT. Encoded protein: CASSPENPGELFF.

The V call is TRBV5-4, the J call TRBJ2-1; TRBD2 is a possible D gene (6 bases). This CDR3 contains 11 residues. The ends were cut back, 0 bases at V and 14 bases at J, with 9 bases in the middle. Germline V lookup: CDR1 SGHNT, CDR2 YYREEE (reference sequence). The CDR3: CASSLGREEFF. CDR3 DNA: TGTGCCAGCAGCTTGGGGAGGGAGGAGTTCTTC.

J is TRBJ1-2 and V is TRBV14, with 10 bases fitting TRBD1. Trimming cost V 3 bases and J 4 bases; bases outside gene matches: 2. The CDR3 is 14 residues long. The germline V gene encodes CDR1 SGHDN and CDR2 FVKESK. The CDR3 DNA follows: TGTGCCAGCAGCCAGGGACAGGGGATCTATGGCTACACCTTC. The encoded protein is CASSQGQGIYGYTF.

The CDR3, as DNA: TGTGCCAGCAGCCCAAACGGCGGCCCTAGCACAGATACGCAGTATTTT. It codes for CASSPNGGPSTDTQYF. The V and J genes are TRBV9 and TRBJ2-3; D gene unclear. V was trimmed by 4 bases and J by 0 bases, leaving 15 bases between them. This CDR3 has 16 residues. Germline loops: CDR1 SGDLS, CDR2 YYNGEE.

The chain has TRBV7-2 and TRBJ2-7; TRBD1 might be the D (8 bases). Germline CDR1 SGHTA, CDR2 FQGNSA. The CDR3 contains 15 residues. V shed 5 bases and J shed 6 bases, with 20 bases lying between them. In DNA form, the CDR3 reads TGTGCCAGCAGCAAGGGGAGGGACAGGTCCCTCGAGCAGTACTTC. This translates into CASSKGRDRSLEQYF.

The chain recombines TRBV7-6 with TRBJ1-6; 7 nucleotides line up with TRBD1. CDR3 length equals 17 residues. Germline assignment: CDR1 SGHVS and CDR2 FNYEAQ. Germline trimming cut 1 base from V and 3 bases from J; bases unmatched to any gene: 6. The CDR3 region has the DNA TGTGCCAGCAGCTTAGACGTAGGGGACAGCTATAATTCACCCCTCCACTTT. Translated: CASSLDVGDSYNSPLHF.

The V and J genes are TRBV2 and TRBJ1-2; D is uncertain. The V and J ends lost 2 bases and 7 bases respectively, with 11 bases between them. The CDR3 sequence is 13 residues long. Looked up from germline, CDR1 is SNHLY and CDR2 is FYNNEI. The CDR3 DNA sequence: TGTGCCAGCAGTGAAAAGGCCACGGGTGGCTACACCTTC. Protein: CASSEKATGGYTF.

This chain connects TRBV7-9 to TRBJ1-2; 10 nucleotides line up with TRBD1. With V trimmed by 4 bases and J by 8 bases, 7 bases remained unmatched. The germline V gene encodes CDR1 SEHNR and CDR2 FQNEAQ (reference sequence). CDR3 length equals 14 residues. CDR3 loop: CASSSTDRGQGYTF. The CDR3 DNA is TGTGCCAGCAGCTCCACCGACAGGGGGCAAGGCTACACCTTC.

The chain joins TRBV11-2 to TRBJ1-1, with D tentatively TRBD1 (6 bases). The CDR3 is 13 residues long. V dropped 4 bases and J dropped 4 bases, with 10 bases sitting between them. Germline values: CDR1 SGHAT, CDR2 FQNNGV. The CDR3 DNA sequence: TGTGCCAGCAGCTCCATCAGGGGCACTGAAGCTTTCTTT. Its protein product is CASSSIRGTEAFF. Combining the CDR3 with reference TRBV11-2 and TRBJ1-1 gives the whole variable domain EAGVAQSPRYKIIEKRQSVAFWCNPISGHATLYWYQQILGQGPKLLIQFQNNGVVDDSQLPKDRFSAERLKGVDSTLKIQPAKLEDSAVYLCASSSIRGTEAFFGQGTRLTVV.

The CDR3 region is CARKDRGLFGYTF. The CDR3 bases are TGCGCCAGAAAAGACAGGGGGCTTTTTGGCTACACCTTC. This chain joins TRBV23-1 and TRBJ1-2; 10 bases agree with TRBD1. TRBV23-1 falls under the ORF class, with uncertain function. The ends lost 9 bases at V and 7 bases at J; junction bases unmatched: 8. The CDR3 is made up of 13 amino acids.